This T cell receptor (beta chain) was recorded in a study of technical replicates of blood from a few donors. V lost 4 bases to trimming and J lost 12 bases, with 9 bases between them. Germline V CDR1 and CDR2: SNHLY, FYNNEI. This CDR3 spans 10 amino acids. This clone appeared once. The data were produced by immunoSEQ multiplex PCR, yet TCRdb's version contains in-frame clones alone and is incomplete. The table includes over 25,000 clones, over 85% detected once. The sequence was obtained from a human donor in good health. Some clones in this sample may be carry-over from other donors' samples. Sequencing input: PBMCs. J is TRBJ1-1 and V is TRBV2; no firm D call. CDR3 bases: TGTGCCAGCAGTGTTTTATATCCTTTCTTT. It translates to CASSVLYPFF.